Listed below are T cell receptor beta chains from one sample, sequenced in a study of blood T cell repertoires in COVID-19. Repertoires were generated with immunoSEQ multiplex PCR, while TCRdb's copy carries only in-frame clones and drops some. This sample has about 120,000 clones, with over 65% found just once. Sequencing input: peripheral blood. The source is a woman over 75 with acute or convalescent COVID-19. Each CDR3 is given with its conserved first and last residue. D genes are given only for firm matches. A row's size may be missing; if present it is once, few, many or a size class.

v_call	j_call	d_call	cdr3_length	clone_size	cdr3_aa	cdr3_nt
TRBV19	TRBJ2-6	.	15	.	CASSVFAAGANVLTF	TGTGCCAGTAGTGTGTTCGCAGCTGGGGCCAACGTCCTGACTTTC
TRBV9	TRBJ1-5	TRBD1	14	few	CASSPHQGVQPQHF	TGTGCCAGCAGCCCACATCAGGGGGTGCAGCCCCAGCATTTT
TRBV11-2	TRBJ2-7	TRBD2	16	.	CASSSEGASGGGEQYF	TGTGCCAGCAGCTCAGAGGGGGCTAGCGGGGGCGGCGAGCAGTACTTC
TRBV6-5	TRBJ2-3	.	12	.	CASREIADTQYF	TGTGCCAGCAGGGAGATCGCAGATACGCAGTATTTT
TRBV5-1	TRBJ2-2	TRBD1	15	few	CASSLETGVTGELFF	TGCGCCAGCAGCTTGGAGACAGGGGTCACCGGGGAGCTGTTTTTT
TRBV11-2	TRBJ1-2	.	14	.	CASSLDTGGYGYTF	TGTGCCAGCAGCTTAGATACAGGTGGCTATGGCTACACCTTC
TRBV19	TRBJ1-1	.	15	.	CASSARRRAGTEAFF	TGTGCCAGTTCCGCGCGGCGTAGGGCAGGGACTGAAGCTTTCTTT
TRBV5-6	TRBJ1-4	.	15	.	CASSPGGRVSEKLFF	TGTGCCAGCAGCCCGGGGGGGCGCGTGAGCGAAAAACTGTTTTTT
TRBV2	TRBJ1-1	.	14	.	CASSPAQGWTEAFF	TGTGCCAGCAGCCCCGCGCAGGGTTGGACTGAAGCTTTCTTT
TRBV10-1	TRBJ1-1	TRBD1	15	.	CASSDYGTEPLEAFF	TGCGCCAGCAGTGATTATGGGACAGAGCCTCTTGAAGCTTTCTTT
TRBV5-1	TRBJ2-3	.	15	.	CASSGLRSGGDTQYF	TGCGCCAGCAGCGGACTTAGGAGTGGTGGAGATACGCAGTATTTT
TRBV10-3	TRBJ2-3	.	14	.	CAISGEASTDTQYF	TGTGCCATCAGTGGGGAGGCTAGCACAGATACGCAGTATTTT
TRBV7-9	TRBJ1-3	.	13	.	CASSFLSGNTIYF	TGTGCCAGCAGCTTCCTCTCTGGAAACACCATATATTTT
TRBV2	TRBJ2-5	TRBD2	16	.	CASSDWTSGGQETQYF	TGTGCCAGCAGTGATTGGACTAGCGGGGGACAAGAGACCCAGTACTTC
TRBV7-9	TRBJ2-3	.	15	.	CASSSDRIFTDTQYF	TGTGCCAGCAGTTCCGACAGGATTTTCACAGATACGCAGTATTTT
TRBV7-2	TRBJ2-7	TRBD2	16	.	CASSSTSGGAFYEQYF	TGTGCCAGCAGCTCGACTAGCGGGGGGGCATTCTACGAGCAGTACTTC
TRBV28	TRBJ1-5	.	15	few	CASSLLYMAGQPQHF	TGTGCCAGCAGTTTACTGTACATGGCGGGCCAGCCCCAGCATTTT
TRBV5-4	TRBJ2-3	TRBD2	15	few	CASSKTGGRTDTQYF	TGTGCCAGCAGCAAAACGGGGGGGCGGACAGATACGCAGTATTTT
TRBV7-2	TRBJ1-1	.	13	.	CASSLQENTEAFF	TGTGCCAGCAGCTTACAGGAGAACACTGAAGCTTTCTTT
TRBV19	TRBJ1-4	TRBD1	12	.	CASRTGYEKLFF	TGTGCCAGCAGGACAGGGTATGAAAAACTGTTTTTT
TRBV6-6	TRBJ1-5	TRBD1	15	.	CASSPGTGFFEPQHF	TGTGCCAGCAGTCCCGGGACAGGGTTTTTTGAGCCCCAGCATTTT
TRBV18	TRBJ1-4	.	12	.	CASSPSSEKLFF	TGTGCCAGCTCACCCTCGAGTGAAAAACTGTTTTTT
TRBV5-8	TRBJ1-3	.	14	.	CASSAGLSGNTIYF	TGTGCCAGCAGCGCGGGCCTCTCTGGAAACACCATATATTTT
TRBV7-8	TRBJ1-1	.	15	once	CASSLAENVNTEAFF	TGTGCCAGCAGCTTAGCCGAGAACGTCAACACTGAAGCTTTCTTT
TRBV12-2	TRBJ1-5	.	17	once	CASRPGQGTYSNQPQHF	TGTGCAAGTCGCCCGGGACAGGGAACCTATAGCAATCAGCCCCAGCATTTT
TRBV4-1	TRBJ2-1	TRBD2	14	.	CASSQLLAYNEQFF	TGCGCCAGCAGCCAACTACTAGCGTACAATGAGCAGTTCTTC
TRBV20-1	TRBJ2-5	TRBD2	14	.	CSASSAGGQETQYF	TGCAGTGCTAGTTCAGCGGGAGGGCAAGAGACCCAGTACTTC
TRBV7-9	TRBJ2-4	.	12	.	CASSRDGNIQYF	TGTGCCAGCAGCCGCGACGGGAACATTCAGTACTTC
TRBV3-1/TRBV3-2	TRBJ2-1	.	12	.	CASSQGRGEQFF	TGTGCCAGCAGCCAAGGGAGAGGCGAGCAGTTCTTC
TRBV21-1	TRBJ1-1	.	16	.	CASSLQGTGPWTEAFF	TGTGCCAGCAGCCTCCAGGGGACAGGGCCCTGGACTGAAGCTTTCTTT
TRBV3-1/TRBV3-2	TRBJ2-7	TRBD1	17	.	CASSRRPTGGPDYEQYF	TGTGCCAGCAGCCGTCGACCGACAGGGGGGCCGGACTACGAGCAGTACTTC
TRBV3-1/TRBV3-2	TRBJ2-4	TRBD1	17	.	CASSPPALTGVENIQYF	TGTGCCAGCAGCCCCCCAGCCCTTACAGGGGTGGAAAACATTCAGTACTTC
TRBV6-6	TRBJ2-1	TRBD2	14	.	CASKVAGGYNEQFF	TGTGCCAGCAAAGTAGCGGGAGGCTACAATGAGCAGTTCTTC
TRBV5-1	TRBJ1-5	.	14	.	CASSLVGDNQPQHF	TGCGCCAGCAGCTTGGTAGGAGATAATCAGCCCCAGCATTTT
TRBV20-1	TRBJ1-2	TRBD1	11	.	CSAGTGRGYTF	TGCAGTGCCGGGACAGGGCGAGGCTACACCTTC
TRBV30	TRBJ1-1	.	16	.	CAWSKTWDNQNTEAFF	TGTGCCTGGAGCAAAACCTGGGACAACCAGAACACTGAAGCTTTCTTT
TRBV6-1	TRBJ1-3	.	17	.	CASSEIGHLLSGNTIYF	TGTGCCAGCAGTGAAATTGGACACTTACTCTCTGGAAACACCATATATTTT
TRBV27	TRBJ2-7	.	16	.	CASSLSWRGHAYEQYF	TGTGCCAGCAGTTTATCTTGGCGGGGGCACGCCTACGAGCAGTACTTC
TRBV3-1/TRBV3-2	TRBJ2-5	.	16	.	CASSLGGTSYQETQYF	TGTGCCAGCAGCCTGGGGGGGACATCGTACCAAGAGACCCAGTACTTC
TRBV19	TRBJ1-5	.	15	once	CASSPGGGSNQPQHF	TGTGCCAGTAGTCCGGGAGGTGGGAGCAATCAGCCCCAGCATTTT
TRBV27	TRBJ2-1	.	17	.	CASSPRQFSDQGNEQFF	TGTGCCAGCAGTCCGAGACAGTTTTCAGACCAGGGAAATGAGCAGTTCTTC
TRBV7-9	TRBJ2-2	.	16	.	CASSPRSGNYAGELFF	TGTGCCAGCAGCCCACGCTCGGGTAATTACGCCGGGGAGCTGTTTTTT
TRBV30	TRBJ1-5	.	15	.	CAWSVPGDGNQPQHF	TGTGCCTGGAGTGTACCCGGTGATGGCAATCAGCCCCAGCATTTT
TRBV30	TRBJ1-5	TRBD1	13	.	CAWTQGGNQPQHF	TGTGCCTGGACACAGGGGGGCAATCAGCCCCAGCATTTT
TRBV5-1	TRBJ1-1	.	14	.	CASSVFTGEAEAFF	TGCGCCAGCAGCGTCTTCACAGGTGAGGCTGAAGCTTTCTTT